The 18 T cell receptor beta chains below all came from one sample that was sequenced in a study of cytomegalovirus exposure and HLA in healthy donors. In the PCR, 60 Vbeta and 13 Jbeta primers were used. TCRdb's table, derived via immunoSEQ multiplex PCR, lists solely in-frame clones and lacks some. This sample has roughly 100,000 clones, with approximately 84% found just once. Sample: PBMCs. These receptor sequences come from a male donor in good health and CMV-seronegative.

This chain joins TRBV6-5 and TRBJ2-5; TRBD1 might be the D (6 bases). V was clipped by 5 bases and J by 1 base, with 8 bases between them. The CDR3 is 13 amino acids. Germline CDR1 MNHEY, CDR2 SVGAGI. This CDR3 is CASSRQVQETQYF. In DNA form, the CDR3 reads TGTGCCAGCAGTCGACAGGTCCAAGAGACCCAGTACTTC.

The chain uses TRBV5-1 and TRBJ2-1; D might be TRBD2 (5 bases). Germline CDR1 SGHRS, CDR2 YFSETQ. The CDR3 runs to 16 residues. Trimming pared 3 bases from V and 4 bases from J, leaving 17 bases between. In DNA, the CDR3 is TGCGCCAGCAGCTCCCCCTACGTCGAGGGTTACAATGAGCAGTTCTTC. It codes for CASSSPYVEGYNEQFF.

This chain connects TRBV6-4 to TRBJ1-2; TRBD1 matches 7 bases. V shed 3 bases, J shed 4 bases, and the junction held 8 bases outside the gene matches. CDR3 length: 15 amino acids. Germline V lookup: CDR1 MRHNA, CDR2 SNTAGT. CDR3 sequence (DNA): TGTGCCAGCAGTGAAACCCCCTGGGACAGCTATGGCTACACCTTC. This codes for CASSETPWDSYGYTF.

The chain links TRBV28 to TRBJ2-7, with D unclear. This CDR3 is 17 amino acids long. Trimming removed 5 bases at V and 2 bases at J, with 22 bases between. The germline V gene encodes CDR1 MDHEN and CDR2 SYDVKM. The CDR3 loop is CASSPLGAGRSAYEQYF. Written as DNA, the CDR3 is TGTGCCAGCAGTCCCCTAGGCGCTGGTCGCTCAGCCTACGAGCAGTACTTC.

This clone was seen a few times. The chain couples TRBV10-3 to TRBJ2-7; 7 nucleotides align to TRBD1. Trimming at V came to 4 bases and at J to 6 bases, leaving 6 bases not matched to a gene. Germline CDR1 and CDR2: ENHRY and SYGVKD. The CDR3 spans 13 residues. The CDR3 DNA sequence: TGTGCCATCAGTGCAGGGACAGACACCGAGCAGTACTTC. It encodes CAISAGTDTEQYF.

This rearrangement joins TRBV6-1 to TRBJ2-2; 7 bases are shared with TRBD1. Looked up from germline, CDR1 is MNHNS and CDR2 is SASEGT. V lost 4 bases and J lost 6; bases outside the gene matches: 8. The length of the CDR3 is 15 residues. CDR3 in amino acids: CASSARQGSAGELFF. CDR3 sequence (DNA): TGTGCCAGCAGTGCCAGACAGGGATCAGCCGGGGAGCTGTTTTTT.

The chain recombines TRBV7-9 with TRBJ2-1, with 7 bases aligning to TRBD1. This CDR3 is 15 amino acids long. Germline trimming cut 6 bases from V and 4 bases from J; bases unmatched to any gene: 9. Germline loops: CDR1 SEHNR, CDR2 FQNEAQ (reference sequence). The CDR3 spells CASRQTGEPYNEQFF. As DNA, the CDR3 is TGTGCCAGCAGACAAACAGGGGAACCTTACAATGAGCAGTTCTTC.

This clone was picked up a small number of times. The chain joins TRBV7-9 to TRBJ2-6; the match to TRBD1 covers 7 bases. The trim removed 0 bases at V and 4 bases at J, leaving 3 bases unmatched. Germline V gene sequence: CDR1 SEHNR, CDR2 FQNEAQ (reference sequence). The CDR3 contains 16 residues. CDR3 sequence (DNA): TGTGCCAGCAGCTTAGCTAGGGACAGCGGGGCCAACGTCCTGACTTTC. Amino acid sequence: CASSLARDSGANVLTF.

The genes are TRBV30 and TRBJ2-7, with unresolved D. The V gene's germline CDR1 is GTSNPN and CDR2 SVGIG (reference sequence). There are 11 residues in the CDR3. The germline V and J ends were trimmed by 3 bases and 4 bases, with 7 bases remaining between them. The CDR3 DNA follows: TGTGCCTGGAGCGTTCGGTACGAGCAGTACTTC. It encodes CAWSVRYEQYF.

The chain carries TRBV11-3 and TRBJ2-3, with 8 bases aligning to TRBD2. V was clipped by 0 bases and J by 4 bases; unmatched bases: 0. The CDR3 extends over 14 amino acids. The V gene's germline CDR1 is SGHNT and CDR2 YENEEA. The CDR3 region is CASSLEAGADTQYF. Written as DNA, the CDR3 is TGTGCCAGCAGCTTAGAAGCGGGAGCAGATACGCAGTATTTT.

CDR3 sequence reads: CASTIGAARNEQFF. The CDR3 bases are TGTGCCAGCACCATTGGGGCCGCACGCAATGAGCAGTTCTTC. This rearrangement joins TRBV7-9 to TRBJ2-1; a weak D match, TRBD1 (5 bases). The length of the CDR3 is 14 residues. Germline-derived CDR1 and CDR2 are SEHNR and FQNEAQ (reference sequence). V gave up 7 bases and J gave up 6 bases, with 16 bases separating them.

The chain is built from TRBV7-9 and TRBJ1-1; D might be TRBD1 (6 bases). Germline loops: CDR1 SEHNR, CDR2 FQNEAQ (reference sequence). Between the trimmed V and J ends, which lost 4 bases and 1 base, there was a span of 13 bases. This CDR3 is 15 amino acids long. CDR3 DNA sequence: TGTGCCAGCAGCTCGCAGGGGACGGCGAACACTGAAGCTTTCTTT. As protein: CASSSQGTANTEAFF.

This chain connects TRBV4-1 to TRBJ1-3, with D unclear. Trimming left V 0 bases short and J 0 bases short, with 12 bases between. Looked up from germline, CDR1 is MGHRA and CDR2 is YSYEKL. The CDR3 consists of 17 residues. The chain's CDR3 is CASSQDPRGPSGNTIYF. As DNA, the CDR3 is TGCGCCAGCAGCCAAGACCCCCGGGGTCCCTCTGGAAACACCATATATTTT.

The V and J genes are TRBV28 and TRBJ1-5; 11 nucleotides line up with TRBD1. Germline lookup yields CDR1 MDHEN and CDR2 SYDVKM. This CDR3 is 16 amino acids long. V gave up 5 bases and J gave up 5 bases; unmatched junction bases: 8. The chain's CDR3 is CASSAGGQGAYQPQHF. DNA for the CDR3: TGTGCCAGCAGTGCCGGTGGACAGGGGGCTTATCAGCCCCAGCATTTT.

This chain joins TRBV15 and TRBJ2-7, with TRBD2 matching 10 bases. Losses at the gene ends were 6 bases for V and 3 bases for J; bases not matched to a gene: 14. Germline V gene sequence: CDR1 LNHNV, CDR2 YYDKDF (reference sequence). CDR3 length: 17 amino acids. The CDR3, as DNA: TGTGCCACCAGTGGGAGGGCTAGCGGGAGTTCGGTCTACGAGCAGTACTTC. Its protein is CATSGRASGSSVYEQYF.

This chain connects TRBV7-9 to TRBJ2-3; 9 bases align to TRBD2. J was trimmed by 0 bases and V by 3 bases; bases with no gene match: 4. This CDR3 has 16 amino acids. From germline, CDR1 is SEHNR and CDR2 FQNEAQ (reference sequence). This CDR3 is CASSFILAGSTDTQYF. The DNA for the CDR3 is TGTGCCAGCAGCTTCATCCTAGCGGGGAGCACAGATACGCAGTATTTT.

This sequence joins TRBV15 and TRBJ2-2; 7 nucleotides line up with TRBD2. This CDR3 region has 13 residues. The J segment lost 5 bases and the V segment lost 11 bases, leaving 8 bases of the junction unmatched. CDR1 and CDR2 from the germline V gene are LNHNV and YYDKDF (reference sequence). CDR3 coding DNA: TGTGCCGCAGGGAGGGGAACGACCGGGGAGCTGTTTTTT. This sequence encodes CAAGRGTTGELFF.

This clone was observed a single time. J is TRBJ1-2 and V is TRBV15, with 9 bases matching TRBD1. The V segment lost 1 base and the J segment 6 bases; nucleotides outside the gene matches: 3. Germline V CDR1 and CDR2: LNHNV, YYDKDF (reference sequence). The CDR3 consists of 14 residues. The CDR3 DNA reads as TGTGCCACCAGCAGAGCTAGGACAGGGGATGGCTACACCTTC. Translation gives CATSRARTGDGYTF.